The 32 T cell receptor beta chains presented below share a single source sample, sequenced in a study of blood T cells in healthy people across ages. Sample-barcoded 5' priming and a J-beta primer mix drove a second PCR of 7 to 11 cycles. Via MiXCR, TCRdb re-called the 5' RACE reads, giving one row per CDR3 protein. Of about 720,000 distinct CDR3 sequences in the sample, 20% to 25% were seen once. These data also formed part of another study, on T cells of mothers and their children.

Input material: blood. Receptors were obtained from a boy younger than 18 in good health.

V is TRBV24-1 and J is TRBJ2-3; 7 bases fit TRBD1. CDR1 is KGHDR, CDR2 SFDVKD, per germline. This CDR3 is 14 amino acids long. V was clipped by 7 bases and J by 0 bases; unmatched bases: 3. The CDR3 sequence: CATRSTGSTDTQYF. As DNA, the CDR3 is TGTGCCACCAGGTCGACAGGGAGCACAGATACGCAGTATTTT.

CDR3: CAKRFEAGELFF. DNA for the CDR3: TGTGCCAAGAGGTTTGAGGCCGGGGAGCTGTTTTTT. The chain combines TRBV6-8 with TRBJ2-2; no clear D. CDR3 size: 12 residues. Germline V gene lookup returns CDR1 MNHGY and CDR2 SAAAGT. Trimming cost V 10 bases and J 6 bases, with 12 bases left between them.

The V gene is TRBV4-3, the J gene TRBJ1-3, with D perhaps TRBD1 (6 bases). V lost 3 bases to trimming and J lost 1 base, with 13 bases between them. Germline loops: CDR1 LGHNA, CDR2 YSLEER. This CDR3 region has 16 residues. The CDR3 DNA sequence: TGCGCCAGCAGCCACAAGGGGGGATTATCTGGAAACACCATATATTTT. As protein: CASSHKGGLSGNTIYF.

CDR3 sequence reads: CASSTQGAYEQFF. In nucleotides, the CDR3 is TGCGCCAGCAGCACCCAGGGGGCATATGAGCAGTTCTTC. V gene TRBV5-1 combines with J gene TRBJ2-1, with TRBD1 matching 8 bases. The V gene end was trimmed by 4 bases and the J gene end by 8 bases; junction bases not matched to a gene: 5. In germline, CDR1 is SGHRS, CDR2 YFSETQ. The length of the CDR3 is 13 residues.

This chain joins TRBV4-3 and TRBJ1-2; D may be TRBD1 (5 bases). CDR1 and CDR2 (germline): LGHNA, YSLEER. The CDR3 loop spans 13 amino acids. Trimming took off 1 base at V and 8 bases at J, with 11 bases between the two ends. The CDR3 sequence is CASSQGQRNGYTF. DNA for the CDR3: TGCGCCAGCAGCCAAGGACAGCGAAACGGCTACACCTTC.

The V gene is TRBV29-1, the J gene TRBJ2-2; 9 bases line up with TRBD1. After removal of 1 base from V and 8 bases from J, the junction contained 5 bases not matched to a gene. The CDR3 spans 14 residues. CDR1 and CDR2 from the germline V gene are SQVTM and ANQGSEA. The CDR3 protein is CSVEGDRAVGELFF. For the CDR3, the DNA is TGCAGCGTTGAAGGGGACAGGGCGGTGGGGGAGCTGTTTTTT.

There are a few counts of this clonotype. This chain joins TRBV4-3 and TRBJ2-5, with 8 bases fitting TRBD2. Germline lookup yields CDR1 LGHNA and CDR2 YSLEER. This CDR3 contains 15 residues. V lost 4 bases to trimming and J lost 5 bases; unmatched junction nucleotides: 9. CDR3 sequence reads: CASSLDQRESETQYF. CDR3 nucleotides: TGCGCCAGCAGCCTAGACCAGCGGGAGTCGGAGACCCAGTACTTC.

The chain has TRBV10-3 and TRBJ2-7; tentative D call: TRBD1 (6 bases). Germline V gives CDR1 ENHRY, CDR2 SYGVKD. This CDR3 is 15 amino acids long. The V and J ends lost 3 bases and 0 bases respectively, with 12 bases between them. The CDR3 coding sequence is TGTGCCATCAGTGAAGGTCAGGGGAGCTCCTACGAGCAGTACTTC. Its protein is CAISEGQGSSYEQYF.

The V and J genes are TRBV2 and TRBJ2-7; D is possibly TRBD1 (6 bases). CDR3 length equals 14 residues. The V and J ends lost 3 bases and 2 bases respectively, with 11 bases between them. Germline CDR1 is SNHLY and CDR2 is FYNNEI. The CDR3 loop reads CASSERGIPYEQYF. The CDR3 DNA is TGTGCCAGCAGTGAGAGGGGGATACCCTACGAGCAGTACTTC. Variable domain in full (rest from reference TRBV2 and TRBJ2-7): EPEVTQTPSHQVTQMGQEVILRCVPISNHLYFYWYRQILGQKVEFLVSFYNNEISEKSEIFDDQFSVERPDGSNFTLKIRSTKLEDSAMYFCASSERGIPYEQYFGPGTRLTVT.

The genes are TRBV20-1 and TRBJ1-2; weak D call: TRBD1 (5 bases). CDR1 is DFQATT, CDR2 SNEGSKA, per germline (reference sequence). The CDR3 is 14 residues long. Between the trimmed V and J ends, which lost 0 bases and 6 bases, there was a span of 14 bases. CDR3 loop: CSARDLETEDGYTF. CDR3 bases: TGCAGTGCTAGAGATCTAGAGACAGAGGATGGCTACACCTTC.

The V and J genes are TRBV20-1 and TRBJ1-1; D gene unclear. V lost 0 bases, J lost 4 bases, and 12 bases lay in between. This CDR3 spans 14 amino acids. Germline V CDR1 and CDR2: DFQATT, SNEGSKA (reference sequence). Here the CDR3 reads CSARDQSTVTEAFF. For the CDR3, the DNA is TGCAGTGCTAGAGATCAATCAACGGTCACTGAAGCTTTCTTT.

This clonotype was seen a few times. V gene TRBV7-9 combines with J gene TRBJ2-5; TRBD2 matches at 10 bases. The germline V gene encodes CDR1 SEHNR and CDR2 FQNEAQ (reference sequence). The CDR3 has 14 amino acids. V was clipped by 6 bases and J by 4 bases; unmatched bases: 5. The CDR3 DNA is TGTGCCAGCAGGCTAGCGGGAGATCGAGAGACCCAGTACTTC. The encoded protein is CASRLAGDRETQYF.

This clonotype was found once. The rearrangement uses TRBV4-3 and TRBJ1-2, with D maybe TRBD1 (6 bases). The CDR3 totals 15 residues. Germline V CDR1 and CDR2: LGHNA, YSLEER. V shed 4 bases and J shed 4 bases, with 16 bases lying between them. This CDR3 is CASSPREGVAYGYTF. The CDR3 coding sequence is TGCGCCAGCAGCCCACGCGAGGGGGTCGCCTATGGCTACACCTTC.

This clonotype was observed a handful of times. This chain uses TRBV7-2 with TRBJ2-5; the D is unclear. Judging by the DNA end, TRBJ2-7 fits better; the J call may be wrong. In germline, CDR1 is SGHTA, CDR2 FQGNSA. The CDR3 consists of 13 residues. As DNA, the CDR3 is TGTGCCAGCAGAAGTAGTCCTTACTACGAGCAGTACTTC. It yields the protein CASRSSPYYEQYF.

This chain joins TRBV7-2 and TRBJ2-7; 7 bases agree with TRBD1. The ends lost 5 bases at V and 5 bases at J; junction bases unmatched: 15. CDR3 length equals 16 residues. Germline CDR1 SGHTA, CDR2 FQGNSA. The CDR3 DNA is TGTGCCAGCAGCCCCTCACAAGGGGGCGTAGAGGACGAGCAGTACTTC. Protein product: CASSPSQGGVEDEQYF. The whole variable domain, filled in from reference TRBV7-2 and TRBJ2-7, reads GAGVSQSPSNKVTEKGKDVELRCDPISGHTALYWYRQSLGQGLEFLIYFQGNSAPDKSGLPSDRFSAERTGGSVSTLTIQRTQQEDSAVYLCASSPSQGGVEDEQYFGPGTRLTVT.

This clonotype occurred a few times. The V call is TRBV6-2 or TRBV6-3, the J call TRBJ1-2; no firm D call. V was pared by 2 bases and J by 0 bases, with 7 bases between. The CDR3 consists of 14 residues. CDR1 MNHEY and CDR2 SVGEGT come from the germline V gene. CDR3 coding DNA: TGTGCCAGCAGTTACGTTGGGGCTAACTATGGCTACACCTTC. Protein: CASSYVGANYGYTF.

This chain joins TRBV28 and TRBJ1-2; 7 bases are a match to TRBD1. Germline values: CDR1 MDHEN, CDR2 SYDVKM. The J segment lost 7 bases and the V segment lost 5 bases, leaving 4 bases of the junction unmatched. The CDR3 runs 12 residues. CDR3 in DNA: TGTGCCAGCAGTACAGGGGAGGGTGGCTACACCTTC. Residues: CASSTGEGGYTF.

This clonotype was detected ten times or more. The rearrangement joins TRBV7-9 to TRBJ2-7; D is uncertain. The CDR3 spans 13 residues. The germline gives CDR1 SEHNR, CDR2 FQNEAQ (reference sequence). Trimming took off 3 bases at V and 3 bases at J, with 9 bases between the two ends. CDR3 nucleotide sequence: TGTGCCAGCAGCTTTTTAGCACGCTACGAGCAGTACTTC. Translated, it gives CASSFLARYEQYF.

This chain connects TRBV6-1 to TRBJ2-1; D is possibly TRBD1 or TRBD2 (7 bases each). The CDR3 loop spans 15 amino acids. Germline values: CDR1 MNHNS, CDR2 SASEGT. V lost 5 bases, J lost 7 bases, and 18 bases lay in between. CDR3 bases: TGTGCCAGCAGTTGGGAGGGGGCTGTCTCAAATGAGCAGTTCTTC. Protein sequence: CASSWEGAVSNEQFF.

The genes are TRBV20-1 and TRBJ1-2; 7 bases fit TRBD1. Germline values: CDR1 DFQATT, CDR2 SNEGSKA (reference sequence). V shed 0 bases, J shed 14 bases, and the junction held 9 bases outside the gene matches. The CDR3 covers 12 residues. CDR3 protein: CSAREGQPFSTF. The CDR3 DNA reads TGCAGTGCTAGAGAGGGACAGCCCTTCTCTACCTTC.

As to this clonotype: The junction shows a germline mismatch at one end, possibly a read error. The genes are TRBV5-6 and TRBJ1-4, with D tentatively TRBD1 (5 bases). This CDR3 is built from 14 residues. CDR1 is SGHDT, CDR2 YYEEEE, per germline. In DNA, the CDR3 is TGTGCCAGCACCTTGGGACGGCCTAATGAAAAACTGTTTTTT. Its translation: CASTLGRPNEKLFF.

This clonotype was detected only a few times. This sequence joins TRBV9 and TRBJ2-5; D gene uncertain. CDR3 length: 14 amino acids. V lost 0 bases and J lost 4, with 10 bases in between. Germline V gene sequence: CDR1 SGDLS, CDR2 YYNGEE. The CDR3 DNA is TGTGCCAGCAGCGTAGCTCCTAAAGCAGAGACCCAGTACTTC. Translating it yields CASSVAPKAETQYF. Looking up the rest from reference TRBV9 and TRBJ2-5 gives the full variable domain: DSGVTQTPKHLITATGQRVTLRCSPRSGDLSVYWYQQSLDQGLQFLIQYYNGEERAKGNILERFSAQQFPDLHSELNLSSLELGDSALYFCASSVAPKAETQYFGPGTRLLVL.

This clonotype turned up a few times. V is TRBV29-1 and J is TRBJ2-7, with 7 bases lining up with TRBD1. The CDR3 has 14 residues. The trim removed 6 bases at V and 1 base at J, leaving 9 bases unmatched. CDR1 is SQVTM and CDR2 is ANQGSEA in the germline V gene. The CDR3 reads CSVKPGTESYEQYF. For the CDR3, the DNA is TGCAGCGTCAAACCTGGGACAGAATCCTACGAGCAGTACTTC.

The J gene is TRBJ1-1, the V gene TRBV29-1; perhaps TRBD1 as D (6 bases). V was cut by 7 bases and J by 6 bases, with 21 bases left in between. The germline V gene encodes CDR1 SQVTM and CDR2 ANQGSEA. This CDR3 has 14 amino acids. The CDR3 region is CSGGKAQGSAEAFF. The CDR3 DNA reads TGCAGCGGAGGAAAGGCACAGGGCTCCGCTGAAGCTTTCTTT.

This clonotype came up a few times. J is TRBJ2-1 and V is TRBV7-8; perhaps TRBD1 as D (6 bases). Trimming cost V 1 base and J 7 bases, with 14 bases left between them. The CDR3 is 15 residues long. Germline V gene lookup returns CDR1 SGHVS and CDR2 FQNEAQ. The CDR3 here is CASSLGAGVVNEQFF. The CDR3 nucleotides are TGTGCCAGCAGCTTAGGAGCAGGGGTTGTAAATGAGCAGTTCTTC.

The V gene is TRBV29-1, the J gene TRBJ2-7, with D perhaps TRBD2 (6 bases). The last part of the DNA fits TRBJ2-1 better; the J call may be wrong. The CDR3 totals 12 residues. Per germline, CDR1 SQVTM and CDR2 ANQGSEA. The CDR3 DNA reads as TGCAGCGTTGGCGGGAATCCCAATGAGCAGTTCTTC. It translates to CSVGGNPNEQFF.

The chain recombines TRBV6-1 with TRBJ2-1; 7 bases agree with TRBD2. CDR3 length: 14 residues. CDR1 and CDR2 from the germline V gene are MNHNS and SASEGT. The V and J ends lost 8 bases and 6 bases, in that order; junction bases with no gene match: 10. The CDR3 here is CASEWRECGNEQFF. CDR3 DNA sequence: TGTGCCAGCGAGTGGCGGGAGTGTGGCAATGAGCAGTTCTTC.

The chain links TRBV7-9 to TRBJ2-7, with 7 bases aligning to TRBD1. The J segment lost 4 bases and the V segment lost 0 bases, leaving 6 bases of the junction unmatched. CDR3 length: 15 residues. Germline V gene sequence: CDR1 SEHNR, CDR2 FQNEAQ (reference sequence). This CDR3 is CASSLAGTAPYEQYF. CDR3 DNA: TGTGCCAGCAGCTTAGCCGGGACAGCTCCATACGAGCAGTACTTC.

This chain links TRBV9 with TRBJ1-5; TRBD1 is a possible D gene (5 bases). The V end was cut by 3 bases, the J end by 5 bases, with 9 bases between. The CDR3 consists of 13 residues. The germline V gene encodes CDR1 SGDLS and CDR2 YYNGEE. As DNA, the CDR3 is TGTGCCAGCAGCGCCAGGGTGGATCAGCCCCAGCATTTT. Translation: CASSARVDQPQHF.

This clonotype was picked up a small number of times. J is TRBJ2-1 and V is TRBV24-1, with D unresolved. Trimming took 7 bases from V and 5 from J, leaving 5 bases between them. Germline assignment: CDR1 KGHDR and CDR2 SFDVKD. CDR3 length equals 11 residues. The CDR3 sequence is CATSGHNEQFF. In DNA form, the CDR3 reads TGTGCCACCAGCGGCCACAATGAGCAGTTCTTC.

The chain couples TRBV2 to TRBJ2-3, with a possible D match to TRBD1 (5 bases). Trimming took 6 bases from V and 0 from J, leaving 10 bases between them. From germline, CDR1 is SNHLY and CDR2 FYNNEI. The CDR3 is 14 amino acids. This CDR3 is CASRQGLSTDTQYF. The CDR3 nucleotides read TGTGCCAGCAGGCAGGGATTAAGCACAGATACGCAGTATTTT.

This clonotype was detected only a few times. Sequence at one end of the junction differs from germline and may be a read error. The V and J genes are TRBV4-3 and TRBJ1-2; 9 bases map to TRBD1. The CDR3 has 15 residues. Looked up from germline, CDR1 is LGHNA and CDR2 is YSLEER. The DNA of the CDR3 is TGCGCCAGCAGCCAAGACCTGGACAGGGGCTATGGTTACACCTTC. Its translation: CASSQDLDRGYGYTF.